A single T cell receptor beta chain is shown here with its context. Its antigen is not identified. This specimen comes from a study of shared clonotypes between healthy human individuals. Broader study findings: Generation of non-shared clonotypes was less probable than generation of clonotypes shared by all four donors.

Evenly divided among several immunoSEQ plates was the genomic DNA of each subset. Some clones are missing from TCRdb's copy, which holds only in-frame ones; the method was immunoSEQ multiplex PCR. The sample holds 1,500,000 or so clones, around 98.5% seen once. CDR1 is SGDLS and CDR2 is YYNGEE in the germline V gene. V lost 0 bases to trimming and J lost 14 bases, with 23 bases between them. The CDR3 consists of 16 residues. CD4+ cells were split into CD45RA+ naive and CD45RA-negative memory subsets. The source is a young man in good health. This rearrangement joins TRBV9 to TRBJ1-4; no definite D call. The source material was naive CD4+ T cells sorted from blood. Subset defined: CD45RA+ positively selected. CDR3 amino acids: CASSVGEGLPQKGLFF. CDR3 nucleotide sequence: TGTGCCAGCAGCGTAGGTGAGGGCCTACCGCAGAAAGGGCTGTTTTTT.